Each of the 17 T cell receptor beta chains below was sequenced from the same sample in a study of cytomegalovirus exposure and HLA in healthy donors. The PCR contained 60 Vbeta and 13 Jbeta primers. TCRdb keeps only in-frame clones here, not all; method: immunoSEQ multiplex PCR. The sample contains more than 95,000 clones, approximately 16% of which appear only once. The sample was PBMCs. These TCRs come from a female donor in good health and CMV-seronegative.

A few counts support this clone. V usage is TRBV7-8 and J usage is TRBJ2-5; D is perhaps TRBD2 (5 bases). Germline CDR1 is SGHVS and CDR2 is FQNEAQ. The CDR3 contains 15 residues. The V end lost 2 bases, the J end lost 2 bases, and 12 bases lay between the germline ends. The CDR3 DNA is TGTGCCAGCAGCTTACCCGACGGGGAACAAGAGACCCAGTACTTC. Encoded protein: CASSLPDGEQETQYF.

The CDR3 DNA follows: TGTGCCAGCTCACCAACAGGAGCACAAAGCAATGAGCAGTTCTTC. This codes for CASSPTGAQSNEQFF. This chain joins TRBV18 and TRBJ2-1; TRBD1 might be the D (5 bases). Germline V CDR1 and CDR2: KGHSH, LQKENI. V shed 2 bases and J shed 6 bases, with 14 bases lying between them. The CDR3 loop spans 15 amino acids.

This clone has more than one count but fewer than ten. The chain links TRBV19 to TRBJ2-5, with TRBD2 matching over 7 bases. V gave up 9 bases and J gave up 3 bases; unmatched junction bases: 10. The germline CDR1 and CDR2 sequences are LNHDA and SQIVND (reference sequence). The CDR3 runs 14 residues. DNA of the CDR3: TGTGCCAGCGCTATCGGTGCGGGAGAAGAGACCCAGTACTTC. This translates into CASAIGAGEETQYF. The whole variable domain, remainder taken from reference TRBV19 and TRBJ2-5, is DGGITQSPKYLFRKEGQNVTLSCEQNLNHDAMYWYRQDPGQGLRLIYYSQIVNDFQKGDIAEGYSVSREKKESFPLTVTSAQKNPTAFYLCASAIGAGEETQYFGPGTRLLVL.

The V gene is TRBV5-1, the J gene TRBJ2-7; 7 bases are a match to TRBD1. The CDR3 is 15 residues long. The ends lost 0 bases at V and 7 bases at J; junction bases unmatched: 10. Germline CDR1 is SGHRS and CDR2 is YFSETQ. The CDR3 is CASSLGWGQTLEQYF. CDR3 in DNA: TGCGCCAGCAGCTTGGGGTGGGGACAGACGCTAGAGCAGTACTTC.

This rearrangement joins TRBV30 to TRBJ1-6; D is ambiguous. The germline V gene encodes CDR1 GTSNPN and CDR2 SVGIG (reference sequence). CDR3 length equals 12 residues. Between the trimmed V and J ends, which lost 2 bases and 8 bases, there was a span of 7 bases. CDR3 sequence (DNA): TGTGCCTGGAGTAGGAGAGATTCACCCCTCCACTTT. It translates to CAWSRRDSPLHF. The entire variable domain, with the rest obtained from reference TRBV30 and TRBJ1-6, is as follows: SQTIHQWPATLVQPVGSPLSLECTVEGTSNPNLYWYRQAAGRGLQLLFYSVGIGQISSEVPQNLSASRPQDRQFILSSKKLLLSDSGFYLCAWSRRDSPLHFGNGTRLTVT.

The rearrangement links TRBV12-5 to TRBJ2-2, with D maybe TRBD1 (5 bases). This CDR3 is 13 amino acids long. Trimming took off 4 bases at V and 6 bases at J, with 9 bases between the two ends. Germline CDR1 reads LGHNT; CDR2 reads FRNRAP. CDR3 in amino acids: CASGSSGSGELFF. CDR3 DNA sequence: TGTGCTAGTGGTTCATCAGGGTCCGGGGAGCTGTTTTTT.

This chain connects TRBV5-8 to TRBJ1-5; D gene uncertain. Germline CDR1 is SGHTS and CDR2 is YDEGEE. This CDR3 region has 16 residues. With 0 bases removed from V and 0 bases from J, the gap between germline ends came to 10 bases. In nucleotides, the CDR3 is TGTGCCAGCAGCTTGGCCCCCCCTCGTAGCAATCAGCCCCAGCATTTT. This translates into CASSLAPPRSNQPQHF.

The chain employs TRBV9 and TRBJ2-7, with TRBD2 matching over 11 bases. V gave up 4 bases and J gave up 1 base; unmatched junction bases: 7. Germline values: CDR1 SGDLS, CDR2 YYNGEE. The CDR3 spans 16 residues. The CDR3 region is CASSLGGTSGSYEQYF. The CDR3, as DNA: TGTGCCAGCAGCCTAGGGGGGACTAGCGGTTCCTACGAGCAGTACTTC.

In this sample, this clone turned up a few times. A read error may produce the germline difference seen at one junction end. This chain connects TRBV6-5 to TRBJ2-2; no reliable D call. This CDR3 is built from 10 residues. Germline V gene lookup returns CDR1 MNHEY and CDR2 SVGAGI. In DNA form, the CDR3 reads TGTGCCAGCAGTGAAGAGGAGTTGGCTTTT. Translation gives CASSEEELAF.

There are a few counts of this clone. The chain is built from TRBV9 and TRBJ2-3; TRBD1 matches at 7 bases. With V trimmed by 4 bases and J by 6 bases, 14 bases remained unmatched. The CDR3 is 16 residues long. Germline assignment: CDR1 SGDLS and CDR2 YYNGEE. CDR3 DNA: TGTGCCAGCAGCAGCAGTACAGGGGTTATAGCGGATACGCAGTATTTT. Residues: CASSSSTGVIADTQYF.

This clone was seen more than once but under ten times. The chain recombines TRBV5-4 with TRBJ1-2; 10 bases map to TRBD1. The CDR3 has 15 residues. The V segment lost 5 bases and the J segment 3 bases; nucleotides outside the gene matches: 7. Germline CDR1 reads SGHNT; CDR2 reads YYREEE (reference sequence). The CDR3 is CASRPDRGRDYGYTF. DNA for the CDR3: TGTGCCAGCAGGCCAGACAGGGGGCGCGACTATGGCTACACCTTC.

This chain connects TRBV5-1 to TRBJ1-1, with 7 bases identical to TRBD1. Germline CDR1 SGHRS, CDR2 YFSETQ. This CDR3 is 16 amino acids long. V was clipped by 0 bases and J by 3 bases; unmatched bases: 8. In nucleotides, the CDR3 is TGCGCCAGCAGCTTGGGTAATCGAGGGACAGACACTGAAGCTTTCTTT. Amino acid sequence: CASSLGNRGTDTEAFF.

This clone has a handful of counts. The J gene is TRBJ1-1, the V gene TRBV30, with 10 bases matching TRBD1. The germline V gene has CDR1 GTSNPN and CDR2 SVGIG (reference sequence). V gave up 2 bases and J gave up 2 bases; unmatched junction bases: 5. The CDR3 loop spans 15 amino acids. The CDR3 DNA reads TGTGCCTGGAGTCGGACAGGGGGACTAAACACTGAAGCTTTCTTT. This encodes CAWSRTGGLNTEAFF.

The chain recombines TRBV7-9 with TRBJ1-3, with D unclear. Germline loops: CDR1 SEHNR, CDR2 FQNEAQ (reference sequence). V was shortened by 2 bases and J by 3 bases, with 11 bases between the two germline ends. This CDR3 is built from 15 residues. The CDR3 DNA sequence: TGTGCCAGCAGCTTACTAACCGGGAGTGGAAACACCATATATTTT. Amino acids: CASSLLTGSGNTIYF.

This clone appeared a few times. The chain employs TRBV7-2 and TRBJ1-5; a weak D match, TRBD1 (6 bases). The V and J ends lost 5 bases and 9 bases respectively, with 17 bases between them. The CDR3 contains 14 residues. Germline values: CDR1 SGHTA, CDR2 FQGNSA. The CDR3 nucleotides read TGTGCCAGCAGCATAGTGGGGGCCACTCCGCCCCAGCATTTT. Translation: CASSIVGATPPQHF.

This clone was seen a handful of times. The rearrangement links TRBV7-2 to TRBJ1-1; 9 bases map to TRBD1. Trimming took 1 base from V and 0 from J; bases not matched to a gene: 6. CDR3 size: 17 residues. CDR1 SGHTA and CDR2 FQGNSA come from the germline V gene. The CDR3 protein is CASSLGTGATMNTEAFF. The CDR3 bases are TGTGCCAGCAGCTTAGGGACAGGGGCCACGATGAACACTGAAGCTTTCTTT.

The chain has TRBV5-1 and TRBJ2-7; 9 bases agree with TRBD2. The V segment lost 7 bases and the J segment 0 bases; nucleotides outside the gene matches: 5. Germline loops: CDR1 SGHRS, CDR2 YFSETQ. The CDR3 is 14 amino acids. The chain's CDR3 is CASGTSGSSYEQYF. The CDR3 DNA sequence: TGCGCCAGCGGCACTAGCGGGTCCTCCTACGAGCAGTACTTC.